These 11 T cell receptor beta chains were sequenced from one sample in a study of cytomegalovirus exposure and HLA in healthy donors. The PCR ran on 60 Vbeta and 13 Jbeta primers. Libraries were prepared by immunoSEQ multiplex PCR; TCRdb keeps only in-frame clonotypes and omits some of them. This sample carries under 200,000 clones, around 82% of them seen once, and the ten largest clones take around 10%. The specimen sequenced was PBMCs. The receptors derive from a man between 45 and 60 years old in good health and CMV-seropositive.

V gene TRBV30 combines with J gene TRBJ2-1; 10 bases map to TRBD2. Per the germline V gene, CDR1 is GTSNPN and CDR2 is SVGIG (reference sequence). This CDR3 spans 15 amino acids. The V and J ends lost 2 bases and 4 bases, in that order; junction bases with no gene match: 5. CDR3 sequence: CAWSLRTSGYNEQFF. As DNA, the CDR3 is TGTGCCTGGAGTTTAAGGACTAGCGGTTACAATGAGCAGTTCTTC.

This chain joins TRBV4-1 and TRBJ1-2, with a possible D match to TRBD1 (6 bases). V was trimmed by 5 bases and J by 0 bases, leaving 19 bases between them. Germline CDR1 MGHRA, CDR2 YSYEKL. The CDR3 extends over 17 amino acids. The CDR3 is CASSGGSYRDPNYGYTF. As DNA, the CDR3 is TGCGCCAGCAGCGGGGGCTCTTACAGGGACCCTAACTATGGCTACACCTTC.

This chain links TRBV19 with TRBJ2-2; D ambiguous. Trimming shortened V by 10 bases and J by 4 bases, and 13 bases separated the two germline ends. The germline CDR1 and CDR2 sequences are LNHDA and SQIVND (reference sequence). The CDR3 sequence is 13 residues long. Here the CDR3 DNA reads TGTGCCACCCCCGAGGAGAGCACCGGGGAGCTGTTTTTT. This encodes CATPEESTGELFF.

The genes are TRBV15 and TRBJ1-3, with no clear D. Trimming removed 3 bases at V and 0 bases at J, with 9 bases between. CDR3 size: 15 residues. Germline CDR1 LNHNV, CDR2 YYDKDF (reference sequence). The CDR3 DNA follows: TGTGCCACCAGCAGCCAGGCGAACTCTGGAAACACCATATATTTT. This gives the protein CATSSQANSGNTIYF. Using reference TRBV15 and TRBJ1-3 for the parts outside the CDR3, the full variable domain is DAMVIQNPRYQVTQFGKPVTLSCSQTLNHNVMYWYQQKSSQAPKLLFHYYDKDFNNEADTPDNFQSRRPNTSFCFLDIRSPGLGDTAMYLCATSSQANSGNTIYFGEGSWLTVV.

This sequence joins TRBV9 and TRBJ2-5; D not resolved. Deletions cut 4 bases from V and 4 bases from J, with 14 bases between. Germline CDR1 reads SGDLS; CDR2 reads YYNGEE. The CDR3 runs to 14 residues. DNA of the CDR3: TGTGCCAGCAGCTTTTCCTCAGGTCCAGAGACCCAGTACTTC. It codes for CASSFSSGPETQYF.

The gene calls are TRBV7-2 and TRBJ2-5; unclear D gene. V gave up 3 bases and J gave up 3 bases, with 14 bases separating them. The length of the CDR3 is 15 residues. CDR1 SGHTA and CDR2 FQGNSA come from the germline V gene. Written as DNA, the CDR3 is TGTGCCAGCAGCTTCGGTTTCCAGGTAGAAGAGACCCAGTACTTC. The encoded protein is CASSFGFQVEETQYF.

This chain joins TRBV6-5 and TRBJ1-2, with 7 bases matching TRBD1. V was clipped by 4 bases and J by 4 bases; unmatched bases: 6. The germline V gene has CDR1 MNHEY and CDR2 SVGAGI. The CDR3 has 14 residues. This CDR3 reads CASSFAGTAYGYTF. Written as DNA, the CDR3 is TGTGCCAGCAGTTTCGCCGGGACAGCCTATGGCTACACCTTC.

The chain has TRBV28 and TRBJ1-4; 7 bases align to TRBD1. V lost 7 bases, J lost 5 bases, and 10 bases stayed unmatched. The CDR3 is made up of 15 amino acids. The V gene's germline CDR1 is MDHEN and CDR2 SYDVKM. Here the CDR3 DNA reads TGTGCCAGCACCAATGGCCAGGGACAGAATGAAAAACTGTTTTTT. This gives the protein CASTNGQGQNEKLFF.

The chain carries TRBV7-2 and TRBJ1-5; no clear D gene. The CDR3 totals 12 residues. V lost 3 bases to trimming and J lost 5 bases, with 5 bases between them. Germline V gives CDR1 SGHTA, CDR2 FQGNSA. CDR3 in amino acids: CASSFRDQPQHF. The CDR3 bases are TGTGCCAGCAGCTTCCGAGATCAGCCCCAGCATTTT.

The chain is built from TRBV9 and TRBJ2-1; D is possibly TRBD2 (6 bases). Germline lookup yields CDR1 SGDLS and CDR2 YYNGEE. V gave up 4 bases and J gave up 2 bases, with 13 bases separating them. This CDR3 has 15 amino acids. CDR3 protein: CASSIGTFTYNEQFF. As DNA, the CDR3 is TGTGCCAGCAGCATCGGGACTTTCACCTACAATGAGCAGTTCTTC.

This clone came up once. The chain recombines TRBV11-2 with TRBJ2-7; 8 bases are shared with TRBD1. Trimming took 2 bases from V and 7 from J; bases not matched to a gene: 10. Germline V gene sequence: CDR1 SGHAT, CDR2 FQNNGV. The CDR3 loop spans 15 amino acids. The CDR3 region is CASSLRGPGGGEQYF. The CDR3 bases are TGTGCCAGCAGCTTACGGGGACCAGGGGGCGGGGAGCAGTACTTC.